Listed here is a single TCR beta chain. Around 9.5 milliliters of peripheral blood were drawn from each donor. A second about 7 to 12 cycle PCR used barcoded and J-beta primers. TCRdb reprocessed the 5' RACE reads with MiXCR, giving one entry per CDR3 protein. The sample shows around 870,000 distinct CDR3 sequences, under 35% of them seen only once. The sample is drawn from a study of blood T cells in healthy people across ages. The V and J ends lost 6 bases and 8 bases respectively, with 22 bases between them. The germline V gene encodes CDR1 DFQATT and CDR2 SNEGSKA (reference sequence). The CDR3 contains 14 residues.

The chain carries TRBV20-1 and TRBJ1-2; tentatively, D is TRBD1 (5 bases). The specimen was blood. The TCR originated in a woman of 80 years or more in good health. CDR3 coding DNA: TGCAGTGCAAAAGACGCGGGACTCGGTAAAGGCTACACCTTC. The encoded protein is CSAKDAGLGKGYTF.